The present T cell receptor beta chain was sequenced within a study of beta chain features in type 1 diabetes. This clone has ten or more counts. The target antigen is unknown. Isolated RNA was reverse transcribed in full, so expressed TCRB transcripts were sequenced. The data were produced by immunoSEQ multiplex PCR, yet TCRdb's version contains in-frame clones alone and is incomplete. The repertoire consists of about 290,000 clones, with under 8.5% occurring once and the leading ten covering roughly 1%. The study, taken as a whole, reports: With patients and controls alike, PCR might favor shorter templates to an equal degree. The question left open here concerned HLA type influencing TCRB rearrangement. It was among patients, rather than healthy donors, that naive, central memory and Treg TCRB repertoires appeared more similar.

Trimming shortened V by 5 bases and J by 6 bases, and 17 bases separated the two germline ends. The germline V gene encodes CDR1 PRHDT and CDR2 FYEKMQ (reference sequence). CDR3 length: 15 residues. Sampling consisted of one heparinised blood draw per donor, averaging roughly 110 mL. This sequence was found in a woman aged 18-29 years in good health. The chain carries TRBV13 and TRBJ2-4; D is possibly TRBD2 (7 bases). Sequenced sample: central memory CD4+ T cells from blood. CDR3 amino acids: CASSLRGGLGNIQYF. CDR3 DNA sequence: TGTGCCAGCAGCCTACGCGGGGGCCTGGGAAACATTCAGTACTTC.